The 10 T cell receptor beta chains listed next were all sequenced from one sample in a study of blood T cell repertoires in COVID-19. Sequencing was performed with immunoSEQ multiplex PCR; in TCRdb, only in-frame clones are kept and a portion is missing. The data show fewer than 300,000 clones, about 89% seen once. The specimen was peripheral blood. Receptors originate from a woman between 40 and 55 years old who had recovered from COVID-19.

This chain uses TRBV14 with TRBJ2-7, with D possibly TRBD2 on 7 matching bases. CDR1 is SGHDN and CDR2 is FVKESK in the germline V gene. The CDR3 is 13 residues long. V was clipped by 6 bases and J by 6 bases, with 15 bases between them. The CDR3 nucleotides are TGTGCCAGCAGGCCTTACGGGGGGCGCGAGCAGTACTTC. Encoded protein: CASRPYGGREQYF.

The chain uses TRBV6-5 and TRBJ1-4, with TRBD1 matching over 10 bases. The CDR3 sequence is 14 residues long. Germline V CDR1 and CDR2: MNHEY, SVGAGI. The junction had 5 bases not matched to a gene; V was cut back by 6 bases and J by 7 bases. The CDR3 nucleotides read TGTGCCAGCAGCCGCGACAGGGGGCGTGAAAAACTGTTTTTT. Residues: CASSRDRGREKLFF.

The chain is built from TRBV5-8 and TRBJ2-5; TRBD1 matches at 11 bases. CDR3 length: 16 residues. V was pared by 0 bases and J by 5 bases, with 6 bases of the junction left unmatched. The V gene's germline CDR1 is SGHTS and CDR2 YDEGEE. The CDR3 reads CASSLGVDRGQETQYF. As DNA, the CDR3 is TGTGCCAGCAGCTTGGGCGTGGACAGGGGGCAGGAGACCCAGTACTTC.

This sequence joins TRBV7-2 and TRBJ2-1; D may be TRBD2 (6 bases). Between the trimmed V and J ends, which lost 5 bases and 5 bases, there was a span of 28 bases. The CDR3 loop spans 19 amino acids. Looked up from germline, CDR1 is SGHTA and CDR2 is FQGNSA. The CDR3 here is CASSPKAGRSEYYHNEQFF. The CDR3 DNA is TGTGCCAGCAGCCCTAAGGCGGGACGGTCTGAGTACTACCACAATGAGCAGTTCTTC.

The chain uses TRBV7-2 and TRBJ2-1, with 12 bases identical to TRBD2. V shed 1 base and J 4 bases; nucleotides not matched to a gene: 2. Germline-derived CDR1 and CDR2 are SGHTA and FQGNSA. The CDR3 runs 16 residues. CDR3 coding DNA: TGTGCCAGCAGCTTAGACGGGACTAGCGGGTACAATGAGCAGTTCTTC. This gives the protein CASSLDGTSGYNEQFF.

V and J are TRBV11-2 and TRBJ1-2, with D tentatively TRBD1 (5 bases). Germline V gives CDR1 SGHAT, CDR2 FQNNGV. This CDR3 is 15 amino acids long. Trimming pared 2 bases from V and 2 bases from J, leaving 12 bases between. The CDR3 is CASSLISRGNYGYTF. The CDR3 DNA reads as TGTGCCAGCAGCTTAATATCTCGGGGGAACTATGGCTACACCTTC.

The chain has TRBV7-6 and TRBJ2-7, with 8 bases aligning to TRBD2. The length of the CDR3 is 13 residues. Germline CDR1 reads SGHVS; CDR2 reads FNYEAQ. J was trimmed by 2 bases and V by 5 bases; bases with no gene match: 2. The CDR3 region is CASSQGLAYEQYF. CDR3 nucleotide sequence: TGTGCCAGCAGCCAGGGACTAGCCTACGAGCAGTACTTC.

V is TRBV2 and J is TRBJ2-1, with TRBD1 matching 8 bases. The CDR3 extends over 14 amino acids. The trim removed 10 bases at V and 9 bases at J, leaving 14 bases unmatched. Germline loops: CDR1 SNHLY, CDR2 FYNNEI. CDR3 DNA: TGTGCCACCCCCCCCGGCAGGGGGCGGGTTGAGCAGTTCTTC. Translation gives CATPPGRGRVEQFF.

The chain has TRBV29-1 and TRBJ2-5, with D maybe TRBD2 (7 bases). CDR3 length equals 14 residues. CDR1 and CDR2 (germline): SQVTM, ANQGSEA. The V gene lost 6 bases and the J gene lost 5 bases, with 19 bases spanning the gap. CDR3 nucleotides: TGCAGCGTGGGGAGGGGGGCAGGAGGTGAGACCCAGTACTTC. Protein product: CSVGRGAGGETQYF.

The chain uses TRBV9 and TRBJ1-1, with D maybe TRBD1 (5 bases). Germline V gene sequence: CDR1 SGDLS, CDR2 YYNGEE. With 7 bases removed from V and 1 base from J, the gap between germline ends came to 14 bases. The CDR3 extends over 14 amino acids. The CDR3 DNA is TGTGCCAGCGCCAGACAGCAAGCGAACACTGAAGCTTTCTTT. The encoded protein is CASARQQANTEAFF. Full variable domain (outside the CDR3, taken from reference TRBV9 and TRBJ1-1): DSGVTQTPKHLITATGQRVTLRCSPRSGDLSVYWYQQSLDQGLQFLIQYYNGEERAKGNILERFSAQQFPDLHSELNLSSLELGDSALYFCASARQQANTEAFFGQGTRLTVV.